This TCR beta chain came from a study of PD-1 blockade in classical Hodgkin lymphoma. Method: immunoSEQ multiplex PCR; TCRdb's copy keeps in-frame clones and lacks some. The table shows 40,000 to 60,000 clones, with approximately 73% occurring only once. CDR3 length equals 14 residues. Trimming removed 6 bases at V and 1 base at J, with 12 bases between. Germline V CDR1 and CDR2: SNHLY, FYNNEI. This clone has just one count. Relapse after autologous stem cell transplantation occurred in every patient, and brentuximab vedotin exposure varied. Complete response, partial response or progressive disease constituted the best response categories observed.

The sequenced sample was peripheral blood mononuclear cells (PBMCs), obtained before the second cycle of nivolumab. This receptor was obtained from a human donor with classical Hodgkin lymphoma. The rearrangement uses TRBV2 and TRBJ1-2; no clear D gene. The CDR3 here is CASRAYTNNYGYTF. Written as DNA, the CDR3 is TGTGCCAGCAGGGCATACACCAATAACTATGGCTACACCTTC.